This TCR beta chain was captured by sequencing in a study of shared clonotypes between healthy human individuals. Study observations and caveats: For sorted subsets, rarefaction showed incomplete sequencing despite large depth.

Concerning this clone itself: Its antigen is currently unknown.

Germline assignment: CDR1 SEHNR and CDR2 FQNEAQ (reference sequence). V lost 5 bases, J lost 6 bases, and 13 bases lay in between. The CDR3 consists of 13 residues. A deep-level run was used for the assay. Authors' data handling: Owing to the provision of junction-only sequences devoid of quality scores by immunoSEQ, filtering differed. This table comes from immunoSEQ multiplex PCR, and its TCRdb copy is limited to in-frame clones, with some not included. Clonal size and the V and J genes are those of that table, whereas D and trimming came from the DNA. The table shows 2 million to 2.5 million clones, with around 95% occurring only once. CD4+ cell separation produced CD45RA+ naive and CD45RA-negative memory subsets.

This chain uses TRBV7-9 with TRBJ1-1, with a weak D call TRBD1 (5 bases). The sample comprised naive CD4+ T cells sorted from blood. Stated subset: CD45RA+ positively selected. This sequence was found in a man aged 18 to 30 in good health. The CDR3 DNA is TGTGCCAGCAGCCCCTGGGGGGGGGCTGAAGCTTTCTTT. Encoded protein: CASSPWGGAEAFF.